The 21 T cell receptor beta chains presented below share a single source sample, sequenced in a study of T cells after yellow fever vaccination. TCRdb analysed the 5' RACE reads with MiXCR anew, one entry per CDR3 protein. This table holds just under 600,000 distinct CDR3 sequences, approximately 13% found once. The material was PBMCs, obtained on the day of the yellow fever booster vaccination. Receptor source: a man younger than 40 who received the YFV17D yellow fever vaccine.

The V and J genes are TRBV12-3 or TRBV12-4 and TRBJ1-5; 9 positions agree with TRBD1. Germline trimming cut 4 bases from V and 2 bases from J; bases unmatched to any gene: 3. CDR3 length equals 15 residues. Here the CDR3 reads CASSWTGAGNQPQHF. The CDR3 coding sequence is TGTGCCAGCAGTTGGACAGGGGCGGGCAATCAGCCCCAGCATTTT.

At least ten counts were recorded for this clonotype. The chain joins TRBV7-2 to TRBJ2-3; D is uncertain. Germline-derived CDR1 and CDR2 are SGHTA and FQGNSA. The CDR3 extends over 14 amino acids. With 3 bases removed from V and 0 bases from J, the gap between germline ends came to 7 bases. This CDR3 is CASSFRRSTDTQYF. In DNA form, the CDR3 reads TGTGCCAGCAGCTTTCGGCGTAGCACAGATACGCAGTATTTT.

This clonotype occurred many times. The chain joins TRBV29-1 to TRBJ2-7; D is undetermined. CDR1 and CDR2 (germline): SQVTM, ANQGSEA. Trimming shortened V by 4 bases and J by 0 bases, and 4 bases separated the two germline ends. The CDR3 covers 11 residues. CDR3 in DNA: TGCAGCGTTGTAAGCTCCTACGAGCAGTACTTC. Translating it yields CSVVSSYEQYF.

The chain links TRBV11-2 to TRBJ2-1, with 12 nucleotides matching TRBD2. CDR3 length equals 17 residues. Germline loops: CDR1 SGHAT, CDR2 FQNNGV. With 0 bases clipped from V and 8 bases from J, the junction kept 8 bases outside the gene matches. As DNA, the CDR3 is TGTGCCAGCAGCTTAGATCGAGTGACTAGCGGGAGCCATGAGCAGTTCTTC. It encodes CASSLDRVTSGSHEQFF. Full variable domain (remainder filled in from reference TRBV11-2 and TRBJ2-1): EAGVAQSPRYKIIEKRQSVAFWCNPISGHATLYWYQQILGQGPKLLIQFQNNGVVDDSQLPKDRFSAERLKGVDSTLKIQPAKLEDSAVYLCASSLDRVTSGSHEQFFGPGTRLTVL.

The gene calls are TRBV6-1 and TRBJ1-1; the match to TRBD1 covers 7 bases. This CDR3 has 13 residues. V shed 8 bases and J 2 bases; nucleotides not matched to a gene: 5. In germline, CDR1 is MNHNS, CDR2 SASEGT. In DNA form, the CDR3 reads TGTGCCAGCTACAGGGGACTAAACACTGAAGCTTTCTTT. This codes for CASYRGLNTEAFF.

CDR3 DNA sequence: TGTGCCAGTAGTAGACAGAGTGTCAACACCGGGGAGCTGTTTTTT. This encodes CASSRQSVNTGELFF. The gene calls are TRBV19 and TRBJ2-2; TRBD1 might be the D (5 bases). The V gene lost 4 bases and the J gene lost 2 bases, with 11 bases spanning the gap. The CDR3 spans 15 residues. The germline CDR1 and CDR2 sequences are LNHDA and SQIVND (reference sequence).

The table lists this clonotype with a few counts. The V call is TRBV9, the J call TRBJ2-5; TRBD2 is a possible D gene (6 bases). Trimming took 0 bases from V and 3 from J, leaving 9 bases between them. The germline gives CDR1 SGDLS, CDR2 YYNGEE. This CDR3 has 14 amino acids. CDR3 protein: CASSVDGGKETQYF. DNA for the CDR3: TGTGCCAGCAGCGTAGATGGGGGGAAAGAGACCCAGTACTTC.

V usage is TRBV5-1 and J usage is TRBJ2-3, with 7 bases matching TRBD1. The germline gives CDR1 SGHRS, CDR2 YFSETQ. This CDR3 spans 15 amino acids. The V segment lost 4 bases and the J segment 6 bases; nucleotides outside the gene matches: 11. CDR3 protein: CASSKRQGRLDTQYF. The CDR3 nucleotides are TGCGCCAGCAGCAAAAGACAGGGAAGATTGGATACGCAGTATTTT.

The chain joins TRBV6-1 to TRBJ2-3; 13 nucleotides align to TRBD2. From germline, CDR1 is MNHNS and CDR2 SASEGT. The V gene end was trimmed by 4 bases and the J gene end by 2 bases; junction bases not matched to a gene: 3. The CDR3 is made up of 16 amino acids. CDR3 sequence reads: CASSGGLAGPTDTQYF. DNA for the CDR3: TGTGCCAGCAGTGGGGGACTAGCGGGGCCCACAGATACGCAGTATTTT.

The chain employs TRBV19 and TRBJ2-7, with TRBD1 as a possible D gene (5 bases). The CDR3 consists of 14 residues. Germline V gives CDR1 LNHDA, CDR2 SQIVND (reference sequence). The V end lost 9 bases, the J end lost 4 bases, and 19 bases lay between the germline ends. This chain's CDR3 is CASAQRGGVYEQYF. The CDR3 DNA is TGTGCCAGCGCTCAAAGGGGCGGTGTTTACGAGCAGTACTTC.

CDR3 sequence reads: CASSQEMGGRFTYNSPLHF. DNA of the CDR3: TGTGCCAGCAGCCAAGAAATGGGGGGACGTTTTACCTATAATTCACCCCTCCACTTT. The rearrangement joins TRBV4-2 to TRBJ1-6, with a weak D call TRBD1 (5 bases). V lost 0 bases and J 2 bases, leaving 17 bases between the germline ends. Germline V CDR1 and CDR2: LGHNA, YNFKEQ. The CDR3 spans 19 residues.

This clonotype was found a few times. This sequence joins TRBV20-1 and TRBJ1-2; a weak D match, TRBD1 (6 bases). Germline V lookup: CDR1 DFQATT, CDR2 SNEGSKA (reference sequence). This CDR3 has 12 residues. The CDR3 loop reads CSPSSRGLGYTF. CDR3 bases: TGCAGCCCCTCGTCCCGGGGGCTTGGCTACACCTTC.

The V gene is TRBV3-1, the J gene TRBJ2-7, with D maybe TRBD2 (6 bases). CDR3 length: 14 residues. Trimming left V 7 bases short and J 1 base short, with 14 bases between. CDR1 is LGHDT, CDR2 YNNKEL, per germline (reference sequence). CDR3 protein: CASTAGSGSYEQYF. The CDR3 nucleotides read TGTGCCAGCACCGCGGGTAGCGGTTCCTACGAGCAGTACTTC.

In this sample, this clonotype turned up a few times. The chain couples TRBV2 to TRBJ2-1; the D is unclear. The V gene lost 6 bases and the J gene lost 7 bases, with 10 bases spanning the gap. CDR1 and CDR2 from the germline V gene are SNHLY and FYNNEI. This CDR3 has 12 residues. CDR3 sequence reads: CASRTNGNEQFF. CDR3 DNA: TGTGCCAGCAGGACAAATGGGAATGAGCAGTTCTTC. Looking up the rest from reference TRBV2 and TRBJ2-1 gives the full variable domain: EPEVTQTPSHQVTQMGQEVILRCVPISNHLYFYWYRQILGQKVEFLVSFYNNEISEKSEIFDDQFSVERPDGSNFTLKIRSTKLEDSAMYFCASRTNGNEQFFGPGTRLTVL.

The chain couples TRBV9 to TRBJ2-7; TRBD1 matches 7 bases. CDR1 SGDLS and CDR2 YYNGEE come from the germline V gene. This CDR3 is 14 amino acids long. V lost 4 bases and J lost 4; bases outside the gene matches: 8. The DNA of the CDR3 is TGTGCCAGCAGCCAGACAGGGATGGGGTACGAGCAGTACTTC. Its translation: CASSQTGMGYEQYF. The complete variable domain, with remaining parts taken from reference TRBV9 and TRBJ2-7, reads DSGVTQTPKHLITATGQRVTLRCSPRSGDLSVYWYQQSLDQGLQFLIQYYNGEERAKGNILERFSAQQFPDLHSELNLSSLELGDSALYFCASSQTGMGYEQYFGPGTRLTVT.

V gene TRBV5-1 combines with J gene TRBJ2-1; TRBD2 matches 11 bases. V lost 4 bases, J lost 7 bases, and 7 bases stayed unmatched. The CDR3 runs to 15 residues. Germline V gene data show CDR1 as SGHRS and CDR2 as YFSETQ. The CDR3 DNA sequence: TGCGCCAGCAGCGTATTTAGCGGGAGGGCAAATGAGCAGTTCTTC. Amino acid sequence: CASSVFSGRANEQFF.

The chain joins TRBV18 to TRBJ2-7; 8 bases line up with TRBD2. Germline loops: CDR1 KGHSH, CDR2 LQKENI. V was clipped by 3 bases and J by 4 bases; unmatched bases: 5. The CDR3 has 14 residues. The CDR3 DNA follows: TGTGCCAGCTCACCGAAAGCGGGAGTATACGAGCAGTACTTC. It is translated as CASSPKAGVYEQYF.

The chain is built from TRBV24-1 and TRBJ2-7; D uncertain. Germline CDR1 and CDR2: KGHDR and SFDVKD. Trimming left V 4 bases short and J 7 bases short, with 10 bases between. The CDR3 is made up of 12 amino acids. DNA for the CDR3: TGTGCCACCAGTGACCCCAGTGGGGAGCAGTACTTC. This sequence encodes CATSDPSGEQYF.

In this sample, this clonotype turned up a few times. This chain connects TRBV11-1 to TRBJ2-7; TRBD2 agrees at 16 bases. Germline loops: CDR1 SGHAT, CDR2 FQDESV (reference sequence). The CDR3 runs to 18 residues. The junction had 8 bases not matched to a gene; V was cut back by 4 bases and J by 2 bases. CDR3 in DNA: TGTGCCAGCAGCTCAGCCGGGACTAGCGGGAGGGGTACCTACGAGCAGTACTTC. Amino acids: CASSSAGTSGRGTYEQYF.

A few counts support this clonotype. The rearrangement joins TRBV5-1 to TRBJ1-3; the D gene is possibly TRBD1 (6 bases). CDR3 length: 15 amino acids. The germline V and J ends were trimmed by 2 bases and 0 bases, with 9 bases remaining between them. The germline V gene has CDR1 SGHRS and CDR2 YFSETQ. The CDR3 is CASSLQGNSGNTIYF. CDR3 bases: TGCGCCAGCAGCTTACAGGGCAACTCTGGAAACACCATATATTTT.

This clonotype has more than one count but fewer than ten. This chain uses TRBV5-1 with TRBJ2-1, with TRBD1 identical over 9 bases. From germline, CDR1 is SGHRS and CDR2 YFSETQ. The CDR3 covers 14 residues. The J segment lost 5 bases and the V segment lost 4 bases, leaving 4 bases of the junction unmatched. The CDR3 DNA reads TGCGCCAGCAGCGGACAGGGGCGGGACAATGAGCAGTTCTTC. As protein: CASSGQGRDNEQFF.